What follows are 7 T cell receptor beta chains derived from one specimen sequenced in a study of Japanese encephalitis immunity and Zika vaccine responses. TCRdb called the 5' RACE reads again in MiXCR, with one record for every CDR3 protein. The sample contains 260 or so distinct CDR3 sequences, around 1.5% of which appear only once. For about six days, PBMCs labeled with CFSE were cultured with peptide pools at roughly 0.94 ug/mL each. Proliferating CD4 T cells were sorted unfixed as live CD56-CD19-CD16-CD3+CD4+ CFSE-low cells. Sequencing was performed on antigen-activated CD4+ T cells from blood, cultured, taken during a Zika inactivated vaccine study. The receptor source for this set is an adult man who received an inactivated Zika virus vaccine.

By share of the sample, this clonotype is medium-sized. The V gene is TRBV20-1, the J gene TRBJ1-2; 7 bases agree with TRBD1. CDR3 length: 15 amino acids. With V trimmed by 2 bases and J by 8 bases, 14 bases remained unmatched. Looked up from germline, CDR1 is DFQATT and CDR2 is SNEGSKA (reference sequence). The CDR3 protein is CSARIKVRQGNGYTF. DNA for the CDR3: TGCAGTGCTAGAATTAAAGTCCGACAGGGTAACGGCTACACCTTC.

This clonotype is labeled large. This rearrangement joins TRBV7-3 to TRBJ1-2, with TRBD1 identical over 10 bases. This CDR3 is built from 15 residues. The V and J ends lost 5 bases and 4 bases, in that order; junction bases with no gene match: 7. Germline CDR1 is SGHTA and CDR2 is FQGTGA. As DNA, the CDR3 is TGTGCCAGCAGCACGACAGGGGGCGCCCCCTATGGCTACACCTTC. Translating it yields CASSTTGGAPYGYTF.

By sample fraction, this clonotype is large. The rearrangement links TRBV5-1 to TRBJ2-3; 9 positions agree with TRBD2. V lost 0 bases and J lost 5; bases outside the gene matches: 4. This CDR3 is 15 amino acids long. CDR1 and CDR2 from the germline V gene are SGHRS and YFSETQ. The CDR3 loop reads CASSLADSGGDTQYF. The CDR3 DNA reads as TGCGCCAGCAGCTTGGCAGATAGCGGGGGAGATACGCAGTATTTT.

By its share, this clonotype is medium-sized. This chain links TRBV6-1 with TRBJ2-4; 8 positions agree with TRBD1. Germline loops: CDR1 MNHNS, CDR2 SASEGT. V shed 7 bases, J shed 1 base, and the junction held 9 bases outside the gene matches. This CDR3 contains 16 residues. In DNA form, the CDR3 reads TGTGCCAGCACTGCCAGGACAGGGCAGGCCAAAAACATTCAGTACTTC. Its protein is CASTARTGQAKNIQYF.

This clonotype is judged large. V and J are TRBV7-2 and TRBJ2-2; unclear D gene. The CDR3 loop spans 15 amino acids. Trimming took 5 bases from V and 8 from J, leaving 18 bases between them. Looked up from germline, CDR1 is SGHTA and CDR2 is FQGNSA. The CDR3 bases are TGTGCCAGCAGCCCCCAGAGGCCCATGGCAGGGGAGCTGTTTTTT. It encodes CASSPQRPMAGELFF.

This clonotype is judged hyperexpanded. CDR3 DNA sequence: TGCGCCAGCAGCTTGGAGGTGCGGGGGATCACAGATACGCAGTATTTT. It codes for CASSLEVRGITDTQYF. This chain links TRBV5-1 with TRBJ2-3, with 7 bases identical to TRBD2. The germline CDR1 and CDR2 sequences are SGHRS and YFSETQ. This CDR3 has 16 amino acids. V shed 0 bases and J 2 bases; nucleotides not matched to a gene: 6. Variable domain in full (rest from reference TRBV5-1 and TRBJ2-3): KAGVTQTPRYLIKTRGQQVTLSCSPISGHRSVSWYQQTPGQGLQFLFEYFSETQRNKGNFPGRFSGRQFSNSRSEMNVSTLELGDSALYLCASSLEVRGITDTQYFGPGTRLTVL.

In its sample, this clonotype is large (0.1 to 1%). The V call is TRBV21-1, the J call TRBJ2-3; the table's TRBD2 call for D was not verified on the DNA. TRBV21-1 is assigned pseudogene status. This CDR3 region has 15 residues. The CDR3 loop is CASSKITRYTDTQYF. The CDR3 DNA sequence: TGTGCCAGCAGCAAAATTACTAGATACACAGATACGCAGTATTTT.